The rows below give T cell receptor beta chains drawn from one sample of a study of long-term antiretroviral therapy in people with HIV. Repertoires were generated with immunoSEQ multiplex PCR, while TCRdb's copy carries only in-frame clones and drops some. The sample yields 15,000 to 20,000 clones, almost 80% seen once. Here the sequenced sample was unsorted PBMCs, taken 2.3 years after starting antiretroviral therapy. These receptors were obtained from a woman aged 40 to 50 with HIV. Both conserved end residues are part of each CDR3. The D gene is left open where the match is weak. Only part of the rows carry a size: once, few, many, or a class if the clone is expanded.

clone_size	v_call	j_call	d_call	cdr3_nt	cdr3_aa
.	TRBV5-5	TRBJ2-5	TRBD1	TGTGCCAGCAGTAATCCTACAGGGGGCGGAGAGACCCAGTACTTC	CASSNPTGGGETQYF
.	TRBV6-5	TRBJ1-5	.	TGTGCCAGCAGTTTTAGCAATCAGCCCCAGCATTTT	CASSFSNQPQHF
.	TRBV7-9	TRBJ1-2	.	TGTGCCAGCAGCTTTACAGGGTACTATGGCTACACCTTC	CASSFTGYYGYTF
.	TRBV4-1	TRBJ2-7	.	TGCGCCAGCAGCCAAGATAGTATGGGGGGCCGATACTACGAGCAGTACTTC	CASSQDSMGGRYYEQYF
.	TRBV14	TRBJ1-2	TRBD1	TGTGCCAGCAGCCCCCGGACAGGGGGGTACTATGGCTACACCTTC	CASSPRTGGYYGYTF
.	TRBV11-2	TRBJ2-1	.	TGTGCCAGCAGCTTTTCTCGGGGAATTTACAATGAGCAGTTCTTC	CASSFSRGIYNEQFF
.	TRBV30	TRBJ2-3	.	TGTGCCTGGAGTGCAGAGATCTTGAGGGATACGCAGTATTTT	CAWSAEILRDTQYF
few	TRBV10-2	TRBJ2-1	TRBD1	TGCGCCAGCAGTGCGGGACAGTTCTACAATGAGCAGTTCTTC	CASSAGQFYNEQFF
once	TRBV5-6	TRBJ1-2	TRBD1	TGTGCCAGCAGCCGAATCGACAGGGAATATGGCTACACCTTC	CASSRIDREYGYTF
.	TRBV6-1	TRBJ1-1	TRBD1	TGTGCCAGCAGTGTGGGTTGGACAGGGAGAGACAAGAACACTGAAGCTTTCTTT	CASSVGWTGRDKNTEAFF
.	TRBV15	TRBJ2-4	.	TGTGCCACCAGCAGCCAAGGGGTAGCCAAAAACATTCAGTACTTC	CATSSQGVAKNIQYF
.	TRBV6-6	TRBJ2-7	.	TGTGCCAGCCGGGAGATGGCCCTCTCCTACGAGCAGTACTTC	CASREMALSYEQYF
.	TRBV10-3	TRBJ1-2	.	TGTGCCATCACCGATAGTTCTAACTATGGCTACACCTTC	CAITDSSNYGYTF
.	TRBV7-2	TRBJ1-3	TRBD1	TGTGCCAGCAGCTCGAACAGGGGGCAGGCTGGAAACACCATATATTTT	CASSSNRGQAGNTIYF
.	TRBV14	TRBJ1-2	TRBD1	TGTGCCAGCAGCCTGGGACAGGGGGCTTACTATGGCTACACCTTC	CASSLGQGAYYGYTF
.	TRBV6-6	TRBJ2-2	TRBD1	TGTGCCAGCAGTTACCAAGGACAGGTGTACACCGGGGAGCTGTTTTTT	CASSYQGQVYTGELFF
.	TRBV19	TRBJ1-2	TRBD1	TGTGCCAGTAATGGGGACAGGAGCTATGGCTACACCTTC	CASNGDRSYGYTF
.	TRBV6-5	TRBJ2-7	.	TGTGCCAGCCTACAGGGACCTGCCTACGAGCAGTACTTC	CASLQGPAYEQYF
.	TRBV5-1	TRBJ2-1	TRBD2	TGCGCCAGCAGCTTGCGGTCGACTAGCGGTAAGAGCTCCTACAATGAGCAGTTCTTC	CASSLRSTSGKSSYNEQFF
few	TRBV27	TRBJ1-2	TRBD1	TGTGCCAGCAGCCCGGGACAGGGAGTCTATGGCTACACCTTC	CASSPGQGVYGYTF
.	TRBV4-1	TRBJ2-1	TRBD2	TGCGCCAGCAGCCAGGAGCGGGACTCCCACAATGAGCAGTTCTTC	CASSQERDSHNEQFF
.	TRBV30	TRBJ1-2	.	TGTGCCTGGAGTGTACGTGGGGCCTTTAACTATGGCTACACCTTC	CAWSVRGAFNYGYTF
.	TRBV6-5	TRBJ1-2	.	TGTGCCAGCAGGACAGGAGAGTCTGGCTACACCTTC	CASRTGESGYTF
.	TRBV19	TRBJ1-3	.	TGTGCCAGTAGTATCCCTGGAAACACCATATATTTT	CASSIPGNTIYF
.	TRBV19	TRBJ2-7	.	TGTGCCAGTGGTCCGGGTGGCTACGAGCAGTACTTC	CASGPGGYEQYF
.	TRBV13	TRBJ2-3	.	TGTGCCAGCAGCCAAAGGGGCTCCACAGATACGCAGTATTTT	CASSQRGSTDTQYF
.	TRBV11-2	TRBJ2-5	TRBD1	TGTGCCAGCAGCTACGGACAGGGATCCCAAGAGACCCAGTACTTC	CASSYGQGSQETQYF
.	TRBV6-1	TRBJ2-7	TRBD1	TGTGCCAGCAGTGGACAGGGGCCATACGAGCAGTACTTC	CASSGQGPYEQYF
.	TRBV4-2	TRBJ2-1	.	TGTGCCAGCAGCCACCTCGGGACTTACAATGAGCAGTTCTTC	CASSHLGTYNEQFF
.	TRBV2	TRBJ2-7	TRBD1	TGTGCCAGCTGGGGATGGGACTCCCCCTGGGACAGGGTAGGTTGGAACCCCTACGAGCAGTACTTC	CASWGWDSPWDRVGWNPYEQYF
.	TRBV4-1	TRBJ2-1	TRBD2	TGCGCCAGCAGCCAAGTAGGTCTAGCGGGAGAGAGCTCCTACAATGAGCAGTTCTTC	CASSQVGLAGESSYNEQFF
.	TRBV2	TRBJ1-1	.	TGTGCCAGCAAAGTCCAGCGAATGAACACTGAAGCTTTCTTT	CASKVQRMNTEAFF
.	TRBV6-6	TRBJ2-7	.	TGTGCCAGCAACCGGGCGACGGGGGAGCAGTACTTC	CASNRATGEQYF
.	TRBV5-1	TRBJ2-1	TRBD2	TGCGCCAGCAGCGGGGACAGGGGGACTAGCGGGAGCGTCCGCAATGAGCAGTTCTTC	CASSGDRGTSGSVRNEQFF
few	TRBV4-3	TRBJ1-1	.	TGCGCCTCACAGACAGGACTGTTTTTGAACACTGAAGCTTTCTTT	CASQTGLFLNTEAFF
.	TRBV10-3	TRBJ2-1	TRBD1	TGTGCCATCAGTGAGTCGACAGGGGGGGGTCACAATGAGCAGTTCTTC	CAISESTGGGHNEQFF
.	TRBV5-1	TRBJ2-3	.	TGCGCCAGCAGCTTGAAGCCAGATACGCAGTATTTT	CASSLKPDTQYF
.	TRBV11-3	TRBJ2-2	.	TGTGCCAGCAGCTTGGGGTTAACCGGGGAGCTGTTTTTT	CASSLGLTGELFF
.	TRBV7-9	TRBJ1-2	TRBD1	TGTGCCAGCAGCTTACTGAGACCCGGGACAGACGACCCGGATCTGACCTTC	CASSLLRPGTDDPDLTF
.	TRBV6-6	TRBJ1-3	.	TGTGCCAGCAGTTTCGCTACTGGAAACACCATATATTTT	CASSFATGNTIYF
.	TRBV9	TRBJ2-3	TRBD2	TGTGCCAGCAGTCTAGCGGGGGGGTCTACAGATACGCAGTATTTT	CASSLAGGSTDTQYF
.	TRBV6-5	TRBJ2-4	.	TGTGCCAGCAGTGGGGGGCTAACCAAAAACATTCAGTACTTC	CASSGGLTKNIQYF
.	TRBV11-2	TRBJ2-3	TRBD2	TGTGCCAGCAGCCTAGCGGGGGGGATCACAGATACGCAGTATTTT	CASSLAGGITDTQYF
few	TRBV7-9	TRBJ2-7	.	TGTGCCAGCAGCACCCGATTGGGGGTCACCTACGAGCAGTACTTC	CASSTRLGVTYEQYF
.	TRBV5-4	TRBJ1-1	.	TGTGCCAGCAGCTTGGACGGGACCACTGAAGCTTTCTTT	CASSLDGTTEAFF
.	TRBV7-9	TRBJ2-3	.	TGTGCCAGCAGCTTAGGGGGAATAGATACGCAGTATTTT	CASSLGGIDTQYF
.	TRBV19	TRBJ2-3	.	TGTGCCAGTAGTTTCCAGTCTAGCACAGATACGCAGTATTTT	CASSFQSSTDTQYF
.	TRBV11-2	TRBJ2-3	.	TGTGCCAGCAGCTTAGGATACGGGGGTAGGGAGTCAGATACGCAGTATTTT	CASSLGYGGRESDTQYF
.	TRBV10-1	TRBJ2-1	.	TGCGCCAGCAGTGAGTCTAGCGGAAGCTCCTACAATGAGCAGTTCTTC	CASSESSGSSYNEQFF
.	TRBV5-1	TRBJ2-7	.	TGCGCCAGCAGCGGCGGCATTGTTTACGAGCAGTACTTC	CASSGGIVYEQYF
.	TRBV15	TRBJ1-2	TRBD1	TGTGCCACCAGCAGCATTGTACAGGGGAAAAACTATGGCTACACCTTC	CATSSIVQGKNYGYTF
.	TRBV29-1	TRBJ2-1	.	TGCAGCACTAGGGGACGGAACTACAATGAGCAGTTCTTC	CSTRGRNYNEQFF
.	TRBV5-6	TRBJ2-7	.	TGTGCCAGCAGCTTGGTCGAGACACCAAGGGGCTACGAGCAGTACTTC	CASSLVETPRGYEQYF
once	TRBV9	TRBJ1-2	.	TGTGCCAGCAGCGTGGCAGGTACTAACTATGGCTACACCTTC	CASSVAGTNYGYTF
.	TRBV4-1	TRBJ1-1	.	TGCGCCAGCAGCTCTCGGGCCGTCTCCGGAAACACTGAAGCTTTCTTT	CASSSRAVSGNTEAFF
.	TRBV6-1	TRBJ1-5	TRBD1	TGTGCCAGCGCAGGGGGCTATGATCAGCCCCAGCATTTT	CASAGGYDQPQHF
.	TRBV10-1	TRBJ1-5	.	TGCGCCAGCAGTGGGGGAAGAGGTCAGCCCCAGCATTTT	CASSGGRGQPQHF